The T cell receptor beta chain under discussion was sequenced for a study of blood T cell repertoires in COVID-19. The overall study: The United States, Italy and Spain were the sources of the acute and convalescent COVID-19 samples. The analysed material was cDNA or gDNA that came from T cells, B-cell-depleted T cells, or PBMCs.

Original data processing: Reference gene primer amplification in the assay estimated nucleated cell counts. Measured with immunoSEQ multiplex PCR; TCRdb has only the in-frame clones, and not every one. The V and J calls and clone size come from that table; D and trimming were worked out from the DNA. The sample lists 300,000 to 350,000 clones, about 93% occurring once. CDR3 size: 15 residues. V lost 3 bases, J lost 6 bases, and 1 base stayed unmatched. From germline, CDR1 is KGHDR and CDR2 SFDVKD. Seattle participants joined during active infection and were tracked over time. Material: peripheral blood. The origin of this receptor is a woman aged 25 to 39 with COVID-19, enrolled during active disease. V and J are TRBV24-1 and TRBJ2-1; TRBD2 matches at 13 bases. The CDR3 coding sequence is TGTGCCACCAGTGATACTAGCGGGAGGGCCAATGAGCAGTTCTTC. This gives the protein CATSDTSGRANEQFF.